The 28 T cell receptor beta chains listed next were all sequenced from one sample in a study of blood T cell repertoires in COVID-19. Here immunoSEQ multiplex PCR was the method, and the copy in TCRdb shows in-frame clones only, minus some. The sample lists roughly 200,000 clones; roughly nine tenths were seen once. Sequenced material: peripheral blood. These receptors all come from a man aged 60-69 years with active or convalescent COVID-19.

This clone is judged medium-sized (0.01 to 0.1%). The V and J genes are TRBV20-1 and TRBJ1-3; D is unresolved. Germline lookup yields CDR1 DFQATT and CDR2 SNEGSKA (reference sequence). Trimming took off 3 bases at V and 9 bases at J, with 9 bases between the two ends. The CDR3 length is 11 residues. Here the CDR3 reads CSASSTGTIYF. For the CDR3, the DNA is TGCAGTGCTAGTTCTACGGGCACCATATATTTT.

This clone came up once. The chain links TRBV4-1 to TRBJ1-2, with D perhaps TRBD1 (6 bases). V was shortened by 4 bases and J by 0 bases, with 12 bases between the two germline ends. The CDR3 consists of 15 residues. CDR1 and CDR2 from the germline V gene are MGHRA and YSYEKL. CDR3 in amino acids: CASSPRTETNYGYTF. The CDR3 nucleotides read TGCGCCAGCAGCCCACGGACAGAAACTAACTATGGCTACACCTTC.

This clone was detected a few times. The chain is built from TRBV6-5 and TRBJ1-2; possibly TRBD1 for D (5 bases). Between the trimmed V and J ends, which lost 6 bases and 4 bases, there was a span of 18 bases. CDR3 length: 15 amino acids. Germline CDR1 MNHEY, CDR2 SVGAGI. The CDR3 DNA sequence: TGTGCCAGCAGCCCCTGGGGGGAGTTGGGCTATGGCTACACCTTC. It yields the protein CASSPWGELGYGYTF.

The rearrangement links TRBV2 to TRBJ1-4, with 8 nucleotides matching TRBD1. V lost 5 bases, J lost 5 bases, and 7 bases stayed unmatched. CDR1 SNHLY and CDR2 FYNNEI come from the germline V gene. This CDR3 spans 15 amino acids. CDR3: CASSLQGGKNEKLFF. CDR3 sequence (DNA): TGTGCCAGCAGTTTACAGGGGGGAAAGAATGAAAAACTGTTTTTT.

The chain uses TRBV6-4 and TRBJ1-2; D may be TRBD1 (6 bases). Trimming removed 6 bases from V and 4 bases from J, with 18 bases in between. The CDR3 has 15 residues. CDR1 MRHNA and CDR2 SNTAGT come from the germline V gene. The CDR3 region is CASSPEQGGSYGYTF. The CDR3 DNA sequence: TGTGCCAGCAGCCCCGAACAGGGCGGTAGCTATGGCTACACCTTC.

V and J are TRBV14 and TRBJ2-2; D not certain. Germline V CDR1 and CDR2: SGHDN, FVKESK. V was cut by 3 bases and J by 8 bases, with 7 bases left in between. The CDR3 runs 12 residues. This CDR3 is CASSHPSGELFF. The CDR3 DNA reads TGTGCCAGCAGCCATCCTTCTGGGGAGCTGTTTTTT.

The V gene is TRBV4-1, the J gene TRBJ2-1; TRBD2 agrees at 11 bases. Germline CDR1 reads MGHRA; CDR2 reads YSYEKL. This CDR3 region has 16 residues. The V gene end was trimmed by 5 bases and the J gene end by 0 bases; junction bases not matched to a gene: 3. The CDR3: CASSLGTSGSYNEQFF. As DNA, the CDR3 is TGCGCCAGCAGCTTGGGGACTAGCGGCTCCTACAATGAGCAGTTCTTC.

The chain uses TRBV2 and TRBJ1-4; D is unclear. CDR1 and CDR2 from the germline V gene are SNHLY and FYNNEI. CDR3 length: 14 amino acids. The germline V and J ends were trimmed by 5 bases and 2 bases, with 9 bases remaining between them. The CDR3 is CASSSGRTNEKLFF. CDR3 coding DNA: TGTGCCAGCAGTTCGGGGAGGACTAATGAAAAACTGTTTTTT.

The chain is built from TRBV5-1 and TRBJ2-7; TRBD2 matches 9 bases. This CDR3 is built from 15 residues. J was trimmed by 0 bases and V by 2 bases; bases with no gene match: 3. Germline V gene data show CDR1 as SGHRS and CDR2 as YFSETQ. The CDR3 nucleotides are TGCGCCAGCAGCTTCAGCGGGGGGCGCTCCTACGAGCAGTACTTC. Residues: CASSFSGGRSYEQYF.

The V gene is TRBV7-6, the J gene TRBJ1-4, with 8 bases matching TRBD1. This CDR3 is 15 amino acids long. J was trimmed by 1 base and V by 5 bases; bases with no gene match: 3. Germline V CDR1 and CDR2: SGHVS, FNYEAQ. CDR3 nucleotide sequence: TGTGCCAGCAGCGTTACAGGGGGAACTAATGAAAAACTGTTTTTT. It yields the protein CASSVTGGTNEKLFF.

The gene calls are TRBV11-1 and TRBJ2-7; tentative D call: TRBD2 (5 bases). Deletions cut 5 bases from V and 2 bases from J, with 13 bases between. This CDR3 is 14 amino acids long. Germline V lookup: CDR1 SGHAT, CDR2 FQDESV (reference sequence). CDR3 sequence reads: CASSPAGVTYEQYF. The CDR3 nucleotides read TGTGCCAGCAGCCCCGCCGGGGTCACCTACGAGCAGTACTTC.

The V and J genes are TRBV14 and TRBJ2-2, with 9 bases that match TRBD2. The V gene's germline CDR1 is SGHDN and CDR2 FVKESK. The V segment lost 3 bases and the J segment 6 bases; nucleotides outside the gene matches: 11. The CDR3 is 17 amino acids. The CDR3 reads CASSQSGGPSGAGELFF. The DNA of the CDR3 is TGTGCCAGCAGCCAGAGCGGGGGGCCCTCCGGGGCCGGGGAGCTGTTTTTT.

The chain employs TRBV6-5 and TRBJ1-3; D call uncertain. The CDR3 loop spans 14 amino acids. V was shortened by 6 bases and J by 0 bases, with 9 bases between the two germline ends. CDR1 is MNHEY, CDR2 SVGAGI, per germline. The CDR3 here is CASSVTDSGNTIYF. The CDR3 nucleotides are TGTGCCAGCAGCGTTACAGACTCTGGAAACACCATATATTTT.

V usage is TRBV5-1 and J usage is TRBJ1-6; 7 bases map to TRBD1. Per the germline V gene, CDR1 is SGHRS and CDR2 is YFSETQ. V lost 4 bases, J lost 14 bases, and 15 bases stayed unmatched. The CDR3 is made up of 15 amino acids. The CDR3 loop is CASSGSGTDIETLHF. In DNA form, the CDR3 reads TGCGCCAGCAGCGGATCCGGGACAGACATAGAAACCCTCCACTTT.

This sequence joins TRBV4-2 and TRBJ1-4; 7 bases align to TRBD1. This CDR3 is 15 amino acids long. J gave up 6 bases and V 4 bases, and 8 bases lay outside the gene matches. Germline V gives CDR1 LGHNA, CDR2 YNFKEQ. CDR3 region: CASSLGQVGDEKLFF. CDR3 coding DNA: TGTGCCAGCAGCCTCGGACAGGTCGGGGATGAAAAACTGTTTTTT.

V usage is TRBV6-1 and J usage is TRBJ2-6; 10 bases map to TRBD1. Germline V gene sequence: CDR1 MNHNS, CDR2 SASEGT. J lost 8 bases, V lost 2 bases, and 6 bases had no gene match. This CDR3 is built from 16 residues. The DNA for the CDR3 is TGTGCCAGCAGTGAATATGGGACAGGGGCAACCAACGTCCTGACTTTC. Translation: CASSEYGTGATNVLTF.

CDR3 nucleotides: TGCGCCAGCAGTGAGTCGGCAGGGGCCCATCAGCCCCAGCATTTT. Translated: CASSESAGAHQPQHF. V is TRBV10-2 and J is TRBJ1-5; possible D gene TRBD1, 6 bases. This CDR3 contains 15 residues. CDR1 WSHSY and CDR2 SAAADI come from the germline V gene. Trimming removed 0 bases at V and 5 bases at J, with 11 bases between.

This clone has just one count. V usage is TRBV4-2 and J usage is TRBJ2-1, with TRBD1 identical over 12 bases. The CDR3 has 17 amino acids. V was clipped by 1 base and J by 8 bases; unmatched bases: 9. Germline-derived CDR1 and CDR2 are LGHNA and YNFKEQ. The CDR3 DNA is TGTGCCAGCAGCCAAGGCTCCGGGACAGGGGGCGTAGATGAGCAGTTCTTC. Its translation is CASSQGSGTGGVDEQFF.

V usage is TRBV6-1 and J usage is TRBJ1-6; D not resolved. The V gene lost 2 bases and the J gene lost 8 bases, with 13 bases spanning the gap. The V gene's germline CDR1 is MNHNS and CDR2 SASEGT. CDR3 length equals 15 residues. This CDR3 reads CASSELAEPYSPLHF. In DNA form, the CDR3 reads TGTGCCAGCAGTGAACTGGCGGAGCCGTATTCACCCCTCCACTTT.

J is TRBJ2-3 and V is TRBV7-9, with D possibly matching TRBD1 (5 bases). V was clipped by 4 bases and J by 4 bases, with 18 bases between them. The V gene's germline CDR1 is SEHNR and CDR2 FQNEAQ (reference sequence). The CDR3 has 16 amino acids. In DNA form, the CDR3 reads TGTGCCAGCAGCTCTCCTAGGGCCGGCAGGGCAGATACGCAGTATTTT. It translates to CASSSPRAGRADTQYF.

Comment on this clone: Its ends do not fully match the called genes, so a read error is possible. The J gene is TRBJ2-5, the V gene TRBV5-1; no firm D call. The germline V gene encodes CDR1 SGHRS and CDR2 YFSETQ. The CDR3 is made up of 14 amino acids. The CDR3 is CASTLLDLQETQYF. The CDR3 nucleotides are TGCGCCAGCACCTTGCTAGACTTACAAGAGACCCAGTACTTC.

The chain couples TRBV5-1 to TRBJ2-7; 8 nucleotides align to TRBD2. CDR1 SGHRS and CDR2 YFSETQ come from the germline V gene. Trimming at V came to 4 bases and at J to 7 bases, leaving 16 bases not matched to a gene. The CDR3 loop spans 16 amino acids. The CDR3 region is CASSPRAGTSPTEQYF. CDR3 in DNA: TGCGCCAGCAGCCCGAGAGCCGGGACTAGTCCTACGGAGCAGTACTTC.

The chain joins TRBV4-1 to TRBJ2-2, with D possibly being TRBD1 (5 bases). Trimming left V 6 bases short and J 0 bases short, with 14 bases between. Germline CDR1 reads MGHRA; CDR2 reads YSYEKL. The CDR3 is 16 residues long. The CDR3 nucleotides read TGCGCCAGCAGGGACCGCAGGGTGTCGAACACCGGGGAGCTGTTTTTT. It specifies CASRDRRVSNTGELFF.

J is TRBJ2-7 and V is TRBV19; D is ambiguous. Germline V gene sequence: CDR1 LNHDA, CDR2 SQIVND (reference sequence). V was pared by 6 bases and J by 7 bases, with 13 bases between. CDR3 length: 12 residues. The CDR3 DNA reads as TGTGCCAGTAGGAAAGAAAACGGGGAGCAGTACTTC. It specifies CASRKENGEQYF.

The chain uses TRBV2 and TRBJ1-2, with 7 bases aligning to TRBD1. V was pared by 7 bases and J by 2 bases, with 1 base of the junction left unmatched. Per the germline V gene, CDR1 is SNHLY and CDR2 is FYNNEI. This CDR3 has 12 residues. In DNA form, the CDR3 reads TGTGCCAGCACACAGGGGAACTATGGCTACACCTTC. It is translated as CASTQGNYGYTF.

This chain links TRBV24-1 with TRBJ2-1; 7 nucleotides align to TRBD1. CDR1 KGHDR and CDR2 SFDVKD come from the germline V gene. The CDR3 spans 15 residues. Trimming removed 3 bases from V and 4 bases from J; junction bases left unmatched: 5. CDR3 DNA: TGTGCCACCAGTGATGGGGGACAGACTTACAATGAGCAGTTCTTC. The encoded protein is CATSDGGQTYNEQFF.

The rearrangement uses TRBV19 and TRBJ2-1; TRBD2 matches at 7 bases. V was pared by 3 bases and J by 4 bases, with 6 bases of the junction left unmatched. The CDR3 is 15 amino acids. Germline CDR1 reads LNHDA; CDR2 reads SQIVND (reference sequence). The CDR3 nucleotides read TGTGCCAGTAGTATCTCTAGCGGCGAGTACAATGAGCAGTTCTTC. Protein product: CASSISSGEYNEQFF.

V gene TRBV5-1 combines with J gene TRBJ2-3, with a tentative D call TRBD1 (5 bases). CDR3 length: 13 residues. Trimming took 0 bases from V and 4 from J, leaving 6 bases between them. The germline CDR1 and CDR2 sequences are SGHRS and YFSETQ. The DNA for the CDR3 is TGCGCCAGCAGCTTGGCCAGGGCAGATACGCAGTATTTT. It translates to CASSLARADTQYF.